This T cell receptor (beta chain) originates from a study of human T cells and chemical hapten exposure. A single count supports this clonotype. TCRdb reanalysed the RACE reads using MiXCR and keeps one entry per CDR3 protein. The data hold about 130,000 distinct CDR3 sequences, with approximately 10% observed a single time. Time point noted: healthy volunteer bleed at 2 weeks. The authors extracted total RNA from unfractionated whole blood. Material for sequencing was whole blood. The receptor was isolated from a male donor in good health. Some clones in this sample may be carry-over from other donors' samples.

CDR3 loop: CASSYYTGESEQYF. The CDR3 bases are TGTGCCAGCAGTTACTACACAGGGGAAAGCGAGCAGTACTTC. The J gene is TRBJ2-7, the V gene TRBV6-2 or TRBV6-3; 7 nucleotides align to TRBD1. The CDR3 is 14 residues long. The V gene's germline CDR1 is MNHEY and CDR2 SVGEGT. J was trimmed by 6 bases and V by 1 base; bases with no gene match: 6.